One T cell receptor beta chain is described in this entry. Germline-derived CDR1 and CDR2 are GTSNPN and SVGIG (reference sequence). CDR3 length: 15 amino acids. Trimming cost V 3 bases and J 4 bases, with 18 bases left between them. This specimen belongs to a study of blood T cell repertoires in COVID-19. Here immunoSEQ multiplex PCR was the method, and the copy in TCRdb shows in-frame clones only, minus some. The repertoire holds approximately 170,000 clones, with more than 60% as singletons. V is TRBV30 and J is TRBJ1-1; D is perhaps TRBD1 (6 bases). Sample: peripheral blood. The receptor comes from a woman aged 45-60 years with acute or convalescent COVID-19. The CDR3 bases are TGTGCCTGGAGGGACCCAGACAGGTCTACCACTGAAGCTTTCTTT. This gives the protein CAWRDPDRSTTEAFF.